The rows below give T cell receptor beta chains drawn from one sample of a study of blood T cell repertoires in COVID-19. Produced via immunoSEQ multiplex PCR; TCRdb's table is partial and in-frame only. The sample includes about 160,000 clones, around 89% of them seen just once. The sample was PBMCs or T cells enriched from blood (not recorded which). These receptors were collected from a woman in her 50s who had recovered from COVID-19. Each CDR3 is given with its conserved first and last residue. A D gene is named only where the DNA matches it firmly.

16 | TRBJ2-2 | . | TRBV9 | CASSAQGDFGTGELFF
12 | TRBJ2-7 | . | TRBV10-2 | CASSVSGYEQYF
15 | TRBJ2-3 | . | TRBV21-1 | CASRGTSGDTDTQYF
17 | TRBJ2-5 | . | TRBV30 | CAWSVLGGASFQETQYF
16 | TRBJ1-3 | TRBD1 | TRBV7-2 | CASSLRGGQGTNTIYF
14 | TRBJ2-1 | . | TRBV29-1 | CSVSGPGAYNEQFF
13 | TRBJ1-1 | . | TRBV7-8 | CASSLKSNTEAFF
17 | TRBJ2-5 | TRBD2 | TRBV7-2 | CATARLAGGGRQETQYF
15 | TRBJ2-7 | . | TRBV5-5 | CASSPGHLSSYEQYF
15 | TRBJ2-1 | TRBD2 | TRBV20-1 | CSASIPTGGYNEQFF
15 | TRBJ2-1 | TRBD1 | TRBV7-9 | CASSFPIQGDNEQFF
13 | TRBJ1-1 | . | TRBV7-3 | CASSLTSEGTAFF
13 | TRBJ1-1 | TRBD1 | TRBV5-6 | CASSRTGVTEAFF
19 | TRBJ2-2 | TRBD1 | TRBV3-1/TRBV3-2 | CASGGVGQGATLNTGELFF
15 | TRBJ2-1 | TRBD2 | TRBV6-2/TRBV6-3 | CASSPSGDSYNEQFF
15 | TRBJ1-4 | TRBD1 | TRBV15 | CATSQDRGRGEKLFF
12 | TRBJ1-1 | . | TRBV7-9 | CASSRSGTEAFF
15 | TRBJ1-1 | TRBD1 | TRBV30 | CAWSRTGGRNTEAFF
15 | TRBJ2-7 | TRBD1 | TRBV19 | CASSINRGLAYEQYF
12 | TRBJ1-4 | . | TRBV5-1 | CASSPEGEKLFF
13 | TRBJ1-5 | . | TRBV12-3/TRBV12-4 | CASSSRNNQPQHF
14 | TRBJ1-2 | TRBD1 | TRBV30 | CAWSRTGGGYGYTF
16 | TRBJ1-5 | TRBD1 | TRBV19 | CAARGSGQGANQPQHF
15 | TRBJ1-5 | . | TRBV5-1 | CASSLSGMSNQPQHF
14 | TRBJ1-2 | . | TRBV11-3 | CASSLDVRTSGYTF
11 | TRBJ1-1 | . | TRBV20-1 | CSASRGTEAFF
15 | TRBJ1-2 | . | TRBV6-5 | CASSYGEGTLWGYTF
15 | TRBJ2-1 | TRBD2 | TRBV5-1 | CASSYQRGEYNEQFF